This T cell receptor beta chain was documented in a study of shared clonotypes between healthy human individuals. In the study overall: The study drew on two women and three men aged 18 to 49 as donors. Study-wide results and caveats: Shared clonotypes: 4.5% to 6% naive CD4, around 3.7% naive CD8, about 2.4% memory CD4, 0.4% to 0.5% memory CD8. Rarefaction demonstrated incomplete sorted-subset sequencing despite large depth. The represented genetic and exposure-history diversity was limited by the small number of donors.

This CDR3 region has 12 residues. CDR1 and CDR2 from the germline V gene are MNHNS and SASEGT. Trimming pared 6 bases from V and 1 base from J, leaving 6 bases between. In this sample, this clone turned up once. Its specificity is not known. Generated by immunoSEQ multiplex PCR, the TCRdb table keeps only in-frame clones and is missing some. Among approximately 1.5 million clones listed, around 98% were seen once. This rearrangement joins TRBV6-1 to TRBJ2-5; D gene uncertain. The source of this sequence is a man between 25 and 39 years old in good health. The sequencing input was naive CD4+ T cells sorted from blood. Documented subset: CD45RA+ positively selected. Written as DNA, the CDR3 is TGTGCCAGCAGATTTAGCCAAGAGACCCAGTACTTC. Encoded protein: CASRFSQETQYF.